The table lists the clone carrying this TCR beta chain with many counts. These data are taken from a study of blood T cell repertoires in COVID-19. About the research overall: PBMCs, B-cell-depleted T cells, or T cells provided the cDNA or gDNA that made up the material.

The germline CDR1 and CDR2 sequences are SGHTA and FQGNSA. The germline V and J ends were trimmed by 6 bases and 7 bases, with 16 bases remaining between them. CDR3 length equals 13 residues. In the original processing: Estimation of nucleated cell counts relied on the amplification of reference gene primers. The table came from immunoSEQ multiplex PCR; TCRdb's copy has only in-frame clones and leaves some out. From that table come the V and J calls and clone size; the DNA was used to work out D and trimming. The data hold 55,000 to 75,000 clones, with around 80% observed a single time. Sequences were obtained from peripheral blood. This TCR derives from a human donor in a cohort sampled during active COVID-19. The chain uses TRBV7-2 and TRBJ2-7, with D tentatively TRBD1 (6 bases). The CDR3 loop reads CASSGTPSGEQYF. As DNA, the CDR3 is TGTGCCAGCAGTGGGACACCCTCAGGGGAGCAGTACTTC.